This is a list of T cell receptor beta chains from one sample in a study of blood T cell repertoires in COVID-19. The data were produced by immunoSEQ multiplex PCR, yet TCRdb's version contains in-frame clones alone and is incomplete. The profile shows 150,000 to 200,000 clones, about four fifths of them singletons. Sequencing was done on a sample of peripheral blood. The receptors derive from a woman in her seventies with COVID-19, enrolled during active disease. Each CDR3 is given with its conserved first and last residue.

TRBV21-1,TRBJ1-1,CASSKDSATEAFF
TRBV6-5,TRBJ2-7,CASARGRDPVYEQYF
TRBV29-1,TRBJ2-1,CSVGTRLNFNEQFF
TRBV3-1/TRBV3-2,TRBJ2-7,CASSQEGGGQGACRSSYEQYF
TRBV5-1,TRBJ2-4,CASSLVSGSWDIQYF
TRBV5-8,TRBJ1-2,CASSLGQWGGYTF
TRBV20-1,TRBJ1-2,CSFSSGDGYTF
TRBV7-6,TRBJ2-7,CASSLTEKSYEQYF
TRBV7-9,TRBJ1-1,CASSRTGGDTEAFF
TRBV7-2,TRBJ1-1,CATSGLLNTEAFF
TRBV18,TRBJ1-1,CASSQGTGYEAFF
TRBV7-2,TRBJ2-1,CASSSPLGLYEQFF
TRBV29-1,TRBJ1-4,CSVGGQGGEKLFF
TRBV4-1,TRBJ1-5,CASSQVGDILNQPQHF
TRBV2,TRBJ2-7,CASSALEDRTYEQYF
TRBV27,TRBJ2-1,CATSPGTSGRLGEQFF
TRBV15,TRBJ1-6,CATSITGANSPLHF
TRBV27,TRBJ2-7,CASSSSGSRSYEQYF